This TCR beta chain was recorded in a study of blood T cell repertoires in COVID-19. The wider study: Researchers got acute and convalescent COVID-19 samples from the United States, Italy and Spain.

The CDR3 runs 13 residues. CDR1 and CDR2 (germline): SEHNR, FQNEAQ (reference sequence). The V end lost 3 bases, the J end lost 1 base, and 7 bases lay between the germline ends. How the authors handled the data: Reference gene primer amplification in the assay estimated nucleated cell counts. The assay was immunoSEQ multiplex PCR, and TCRdb's table has in-frame clones only and misses some. That table furnishes V, J and clone size, whereas the DNA furnished D and trimming. This sample has roughly 150,000 clones, with 87% found just once. The sample taken for sequencing was peripheral blood. The receptor was derived from an older man with acute or convalescent COVID-19. The chain is built from TRBV7-9 and TRBJ2-7; possible D gene TRBD1, 6 bases. As DNA, the CDR3 is TGTGCCAGCAGCTTCAGGGGATCCTACGAGCAGTACTTC. Translating gives CASSFRGSYEQYF.